The sequence of this T cell receptor beta chain was determined in a study of blood T cell repertoires in COVID-19. The wider study: Italy, Spain and the United States were the sources of the convalescent and acute COVID-19 samples.

V lost 9 bases and J lost 0, with 19 bases in between. The length of the CDR3 is 16 residues. Looked up from germline, CDR1 is SNHLY and CDR2 is FYNNEI. Here immunoSEQ multiplex PCR was the method, and the copy in TCRdb shows in-frame clones only, minus some. This sample has 100,000 to 150,000 clones, with roughly four fifths found just once. This clone was seen once. Sequenced input: peripheral blood. The sequence came from a man in his sixties with acute or convalescent COVID-19. The chain recombines TRBV2 with TRBJ2-3; tentatively, D is TRBD2 (5 bases). CDR3: CASPPWGALSTDTQYF. CDR3 DNA sequence: TGTGCCAGTCCCCCCTGGGGAGCGCTTAGCACAGATACGCAGTATTTT.